The 21 T cell receptor beta chains below were found in one sample sequenced in a study of blood T cell repertoires in COVID-19. The protocol was immunoSEQ multiplex PCR, while the TCRdb copy is restricted to in-frame clones and leaves out a portion. The sample lists 21,000 or so clones; 80% to 90% were seen once. Sequencing input: peripheral blood. These receptors originate from a man aged 50 to 59 with active COVID-19.

This clone is a singleton in its sample. The V and J genes are TRBV11-3 and TRBJ2-2; maybe TRBD1 (6 bases). CDR1 is SGHNT, CDR2 YENEEA, per germline. V gave up 5 bases and J gave up 7 bases, with 23 bases separating them. The CDR3 has 17 residues. CDR3 sequence: CASSHNIGSGVHGELFF. In DNA form, the CDR3 reads TGTGCCAGCAGCCACAATATCGGCTCAGGGGTACACGGGGAGCTGTTTTTT.

The genes are TRBV29-1 and TRBJ2-5, with TRBD1 matching over 8 bases. Germline CDR1 reads SQVTM; CDR2 reads ANQGSEA. V shed 8 bases, J shed 0 bases, and the junction held 5 bases outside the gene matches. This CDR3 comprises 13 residues. The CDR3 here is CSIDRGYQETQYF. Written as DNA, the CDR3 is TGCAGCATAGACAGGGGCTACCAAGAGACCCAGTACTTC.

This clone was counted only a few times. J is TRBJ1-5 and V is TRBV30, with D maybe TRBD1 (6 bases). This CDR3 is built from 12 residues. The V gene lost 3 bases and the J gene lost 7 bases, with 10 bases spanning the gap. CDR1 and CDR2 (germline): GTSNPN, SVGIG (reference sequence). The chain's CDR3 is CAWSPGVQPQHF. The DNA of the CDR3 is TGTGCCTGGAGCCCAGGGGTCCAGCCCCAGCATTTT.

The rearrangement joins TRBV9 to TRBJ2-7, with TRBD1 identical over 8 bases. Per the germline V gene, CDR1 is SGDLS and CDR2 is YYNGEE. V gave up 4 bases and J gave up 9 bases; unmatched junction bases: 12. CDR3 length: 14 amino acids. The CDR3 protein is CASSFGTGPEGQYF. The CDR3 region has the DNA TGTGCCAGCAGCTTTGGGACAGGCCCTGAAGGGCAGTACTTC.

The V gene is TRBV2, the J gene TRBJ2-2; 10 bases align to TRBD2. Unmatched junction bases numbered 3, after V lost 7 bases and J lost 1 base. Germline values: CDR1 SNHLY, CDR2 FYNNEI. This CDR3 spans 15 amino acids. The CDR3 nucleotides read TGTGCCAGCAATAGACTAGCGGGGAACACCGGGGAGCTGTTTTTT. This encodes CASNRLAGNTGELFF.

V gene TRBV29-1 combines with J gene TRBJ1-2; D is uncertain. The CDR3 is made up of 12 amino acids. Germline V CDR1 and CDR2: SQVTM, ANQGSEA. Trimming took 2 bases from V and 8 from J, leaving 12 bases between them. The CDR3 nucleotides read TGCAGCGTTGAAATTTACAGTGGAGGCTACACCTTC. Translated, it gives CSVEIYSGGYTF.

This chain joins TRBV5-1 and TRBJ2-1; TRBD2 matches at 10 bases. Germline lookup yields CDR1 SGHRS and CDR2 YFSETQ. J lost 9 bases, V lost 4 bases, and 10 bases had no gene match. The CDR3 is 15 residues long. CDR3 amino acids: CASSLSSGGPPEQFF. CDR3 nucleotides: TGCGCCAGCAGCCTTTCTAGCGGGGGCCCCCCTGAGCAGTTCTTC.

The chain is built from TRBV11-2 and TRBJ2-2; no firm D call. The CDR3 spans 15 residues. From germline, CDR1 is SGHAT and CDR2 FQNNGV. The V end lost 1 base, the J end lost 1 base, and 7 bases lay between the germline ends. CDR3 nucleotide sequence: TGTGCCAGCAGCTTAGTCTCCCGGAACACCGGGGAGCTGTTTTTT. Translated, it gives CASSLVSRNTGELFF. The whole variable domain, filled in from reference TRBV11-2 and TRBJ2-2, reads EAGVAQSPRYKIIEKRQSVAFWCNPISGHATLYWYQQILGQGPKLLIQFQNNGVVDDSQLPKDRFSAERLKGVDSTLKIQPAKLEDSAVYLCASSLVSRNTGELFFGEGSRLTVL.

The chain uses TRBV27 and TRBJ2-5; D gene uncertain. The V end lost 6 bases, the J end lost 5 bases, and 25 bases lay between the germline ends. The CDR3 is made up of 17 amino acids. CDR1 and CDR2 from the germline V gene are MNHEY and SMNVEV (reference sequence). CDR3 DNA: TGTGCCAGCAGCCCGGCGACGCGGAATTTGATAAGGGAGACCCAGTACTTC. This translates into CASSPATRNLIRETQYF.

This clone was seen a single time. The chain has TRBV9 and TRBJ2-3; no firm D call. From germline, CDR1 is SGDLS and CDR2 YYNGEE. With 2 bases removed from V and 2 bases from J, the gap between germline ends came to 6 bases. This CDR3 is built from 13 residues. Here the CDR3 DNA reads TGTGCCAGCAGCGTGTCCATCACAGATACGCAGTATTTT. This sequence encodes CASSVSITDTQYF.

This chain uses TRBV12-5 with TRBJ1-3; perhaps TRBD1 as D (6 bases). Germline lookup yields CDR1 LGHNT and CDR2 FRNRAP. V lost 1 base to trimming and J lost 0 bases, with 13 bases between them. The CDR3 runs to 17 residues. DNA of the CDR3: TGTGCTAGTGGTTTGGCGGATGACAGGTACTCTGGAAACACCATATATTTT. It translates to CASGLADDRYSGNTIYF.

The DNA for the CDR3 is TGTGCCAGCACCTCCCCCCGCAGGGGGCGCAGGCAGTACTTC. Residues: CASTSPRRGRRQYF. This chain uses TRBV2 with TRBJ2-7; 8 bases are shared with TRBD1. Germline CDR1 is SNHLY and CDR2 is FYNNEI. The CDR3 runs 14 residues. V shed 7 bases and J 9 bases; nucleotides not matched to a gene: 14.

CDR3 amino acids: CASSLGQSTEAFF. The CDR3, as DNA: TGCGCCAGCAGCCTGGGCCAGAGCACTGAAGCTTTCTTT. The gene calls are TRBV4-1 and TRBJ1-1; D ambiguous. Looked up from germline, CDR1 is MGHRA and CDR2 is YSYEKL. Trimming left V 4 bases short and J 4 bases short, with 10 bases between. CDR3 length: 13 amino acids.

Details on this clone: Germline is not matched at one junction end, which may reflect a read error. DNA for the CDR3: TGCAGTGCTTGGACAGGGTTCGCGGCCTTC. Residues: CSAWTGFAAF. V usage is TRBV20-1 and J usage is TRBJ1-2, with 8 bases aligning to TRBD1. This CDR3 is 10 amino acids long. CDR1 and CDR2 from the germline V gene are DFQATT and SNEGSKA (reference sequence).

The V call is TRBV7-2, the J call TRBJ2-5; 7 bases fit TRBD2. Trimming cost V 5 bases and J 5 bases; bases outside gene matches: 11. CDR3 length: 15 residues. Germline loops: CDR1 SGHTA, CDR2 FQGNSA. CDR3 nucleotides: TGTGCCAGCAGCCCCTGGGACTACGGGCGGGAGACCCAGTACTTC. The encoded protein is CASSPWDYGRETQYF.

The chain is built from TRBV7-8 and TRBJ1-5; 7 bases agree with TRBD1. This CDR3 is 15 amino acids long. Germline values: CDR1 SGHVS, CDR2 FQNEAQ. The trim removed 1 base at V and 7 bases at J, leaving 7 bases unmatched. CDR3 region: CASSLVGTALQPQHF. The CDR3 nucleotides are TGTGCCAGCAGCTTAGTCGGGACAGCCTTACAGCCCCAGCATTTT.

The chain has TRBV9 and TRBJ2-1; possibly TRBD1 for D (5 bases). The CDR3 sequence is 14 residues long. The germline V gene encodes CDR1 SGDLS and CDR2 YYNGEE. V was clipped by 0 bases and J by 5 bases, with 9 bases between them. CDR3 in DNA: TGTGCCAGCAGCGTAGTCCCAGGGAACAATGAGCAGTTCTTC. Its translation is CASSVVPGNNEQFF.

V usage is TRBV2 and J usage is TRBJ1-5, with D possibly being TRBD1 (5 bases). The CDR3 contains 14 residues. The ends were cut back, 6 bases at V and 4 bases at J, with 13 bases in the middle. Germline loops: CDR1 SNHLY, CDR2 FYNNEI. The CDR3 DNA sequence: TGTGCCAGCAGGGGCGTGGGGACTAATCAGCCCCAGCATTTT. Amino acids: CASRGVGTNQPQHF.

In regard to this clone: The sample holds other DNA sequences that translate to the same CDR3. The chain couples TRBV12-3 or TRBV12-4 to TRBJ2-5; D gene ambiguous. The CDR3 is 11 residues long. V was clipped by 5 bases and J by 4 bases, with 5 bases between them. CDR3 region: CASSLRETQYF. Here the CDR3 DNA reads TGTGCCAGCAGTCTCCGAGAGACCCAGTACTTC.

The V and J genes are TRBV5-6 and TRBJ1-5; 9 positions match TRBD1. The germline V gene encodes CDR1 SGHDT and CDR2 YYEEEE. The CDR3 is 15 amino acids. The J segment lost 6 bases and the V segment lost 3 bases, leaving 7 bases of the junction unmatched. The CDR3 region is CASSYSGTGTQPQHF. The CDR3, as DNA: TGTGCCAGCAGCTATTCCGGGACAGGGACTCAGCCCCAGCATTTT.

J is TRBJ2-2 and V is TRBV27; 7 bases match TRBD1. The V gene's germline CDR1 is MNHEY and CDR2 SMNVEV (reference sequence). The CDR3 spans 19 residues. J was trimmed by 0 bases and V by 0 bases; bases with no gene match: 10. The CDR3 coding sequence is TGTGCCAGCAGTTTATCTCGTTGGCAGGGGGATACGAACACCGGGGAGCTGTTTTTT. Encoded protein: CASSLSRWQGDTNTGELFF.